The 7 T cell receptor beta chains presented below share a single source sample, sequenced in a study of cytomegalovirus exposure and HLA in healthy donors. The PCR was carried out with 60 Vbeta primers and 13 Jbeta primers. Using immunoSEQ multiplex PCR, the repertoire was profiled, and TCRdb retains in-frame clones only, with some absent. This sample has 120,000 to 150,000 clones, with around three quarters found just once. Sequenced sample: PBMCs. The source is a man between 40 and 49 years old in good health and CMV-seronegative.

V usage is TRBV5-4 and J usage is TRBJ2-3, with 10 bases that match TRBD2. J gave up 2 bases and V 5 bases, and 8 bases lay outside the gene matches. This CDR3 has 16 amino acids. Germline V gene lookup returns CDR1 SGHNT and CDR2 YYREEE (reference sequence). CDR3 region: CASRPGTSVSTDTQYF. The CDR3 nucleotides read TGTGCCAGCAGACCCGGGACTAGCGTCTCCACAGATACGCAGTATTTT.

The CDR3 DNA is TGTGCCAGTAGTACATGGGGACAGGGAAGCACAGATACGCAGTATTTT. Its protein is CASSTWGQGSTDTQYF. V usage is TRBV19 and J usage is TRBJ2-3; 9 nucleotides agree with TRBD1. The germline gives CDR1 LNHDA, CDR2 SQIVND (reference sequence). V dropped 4 bases and J dropped 0; count of bases not matched to a gene: 5. The CDR3 contains 16 residues.

The gene calls are TRBV28 and TRBJ2-7; 8 bases are a match to TRBD2. V shed 4 bases, J shed 3 bases, and the junction held 5 bases outside the gene matches. Germline V gene lookup returns CDR1 MDHEN and CDR2 SYDVKM. CDR3 length: 14 residues. CDR3 amino acids: CASSSRAGDYEQYF. In nucleotides, the CDR3 is TGTGCCAGCAGTTCCCGAGCGGGAGACTACGAGCAGTACTTC. Supplemented by reference TRBV28 and TRBJ2-7, the full variable domain reads DVKVTQSSRYLVKRTGEKVFLECVQDMDHENMFWYRQDPGLGLRLIYFSYDVKMKEKGDIPEGYSVSREKKERFSLILESASTNQTSMYLCASSSRAGDYEQYFGPGTRLTVT.

Here the CDR3 DNA reads TGCGCCAGCAGCTTGGCCGGGGGAGGGGTACGAAACGAGCAGTACTTC. This encodes CASSLAGGGVRNEQYF. J is TRBJ2-7 and V is TRBV5-1; 7 bases match TRBD2. The germline gives CDR1 SGHRS, CDR2 YFSETQ. Trimming cost V 0 bases and J 5 bases; bases outside gene matches: 11. CDR3 length: 16 residues.

This clone came up once. J is TRBJ2-7 and V is TRBV28; 8 bases line up with TRBD1. V lost 3 bases, J lost 2 bases, and 3 bases stayed unmatched. This CDR3 is 14 amino acids long. The V gene's germline CDR1 is MDHEN and CDR2 SYDVKM. In DNA, the CDR3 is TGTGCCAGCAGTTTCAGGGGGCCGGCCTACGAGCAGTACTTC. Translated, it gives CASSFRGPAYEQYF.

This clone has more than one count but fewer than ten. The J gene is TRBJ2-7, the V gene TRBV29-1; weak D call: TRBD1 (6 bases). The CDR3 covers 11 residues. Germline V gene sequence: CDR1 SQVTM, CDR2 ANQGSEA. V was cut by 7 bases and J by 6 bases, with 13 bases left in between. DNA for the CDR3: TGCAGCGCCTACAGGGTCGGCGAGCAGTACTTC. Encoded protein: CSAYRVGEQYF.

This rearrangement joins TRBV30 to TRBJ2-3, with 8 bases aligning to TRBD2. CDR1 GTSNPN and CDR2 SVGIG come from the germline V gene (reference sequence). The V and J ends lost 0 bases and 3 bases, in that order; junction bases with no gene match: 5. This CDR3 has 15 residues. CDR3 nucleotide sequence: TGTGCCTGGAGTGTATACCTAGCGGGTACAGATACGCAGTATTTT. This translates into CAWSVYLAGTDTQYF.